The source of this T cell receptor (beta chain) is a study of blood T cell repertoires in COVID-19 (dated by TCRdb to 2019 to 2021). The study in broad terms: Collaborator samples came from the United States, Italy and Spain and covered acute and convalescent phases of COVID-19. The prospective study material was composed of cDNA or gDNA derived from T cells, B-cell-depleted T cells, or PBMCs. The dataset comprised deeply sampled blood TCRbeta repertoires from subjects exposed to, actively infected with, or recovered from COVID-19. The repertoires were released in a freely available public database intended as a resource for research on the immune response to SARS-CoV-2. Samples were obtained from the ongoing ImmuneRACE study (first 160 participants) and from 1,254 subjects provided by 6 global collaborators. A de-identified subject ID, COVID-19 status, age in years and sex were almost always included in the sample metadata. Where HLA class I and class II types were available, the types were taken from metadata supplied by the sample provider, not from assay-based typing.

Turning to this clone: It lacks a known antigen. No base quality information exists; no much larger clone differs at one position.

A second Seattle source provided samples from volunteer blood donors who had recovered from COVID-19. Collaborating institutions collected whole blood in K2EDTA tubes following their own protocols. For TCRbeta analysis, collaborator samples were shipped as frozen whole blood, as isolated PBMCs, or as DNA extracted from either sample type. From a lookup of the germline V gene, CDR1 and CDR2 are SGHRS and YFSETQ. Counted from cysteine to phenylalanine, this CDR3 has 15 amino acids. The read is trimmed to its CDR3 DNA, 45 bases read in frame from base 1. V is cut by 5 bases and J by 1 base, and the space between the germline ends is 15 bases. TCRbeta CDR3 regions were amplified from genomic DNA by means of the immunoSEQ Assay, a bias-controlled multiplex PCR. The authors' analysis ran thus. Within the assay, amplification of reference gene primers was used to estimate how many nucleated cells each sample contained. To quantify the absolute abundance of each unique TCRbeta CDR3 rearrangement, sequence reads were collapsed and filtered. Productive Simpson clonality was computed per sample as the square root of Simpson's diversity index over productive rearrangements. TCRdb mirrors the immuneACCESS table, restricted to in-frame sequences. Some clones are absent from its copies; in checked studies, under half trace to an unresolved V gene, and the reason for the others is unknown. The V and J calls and the clone size are those of that table, but D and trimming were determined from the DNA. This sample lists 140,000 to 150,000 clones; about 89% were detected once. Of the sample, approximately 40% falls within the top ten clones.

Overall results and qualifications from the work: How much clinical and demographic metadata was included differed by source and by participant, and the metadata was provided uncurated.

The sequence was collected from a man aged 45-65 years who had recovered from COVID-19. The chain employs TRBV5-1 and TRBJ2-5; TRBD2 is perhaps the D gene, given 6 matching bases. Material: peripheral blood. The DNA sequence is TGCGCCAGCAGTGATTCGGCGGGGCGCCAAGAGACCCAGTACTTC. Translated, this is CASSDSAGRQETQYF.